Listed below are T cell receptor beta chains from one sample, sequenced in a study of T cell repertoires in cytomegalovirus infection. Their antigen targets remain unknown. Via MiXCR, TCRdb re-called the reads, giving one row per CDR3 protein. Here the sample spans approximately 150,000 distinct CDR3 sequences, approximately 21% being singletons. The sequences come from CD8+ T cells from cultured PBMCs, collected from culture after CMV antigen stimulation. The receptors stem from a human donor in good health (CMV status not recorded). Some clones in this sample may be carry-over from other donors' samples. Each CDR3 is given with its conserved first and last residue. A D gene is named only where the DNA matches it firmly. The size of a clone is reported for some rows only, either as once, few or many, or as a class for expanded clones.

D gene: .
clone size: few
J gene: TRBJ2-7
V gene: TRBV19
CDR3 DNA: TGTGCCAGTAGTGACCCGGACAAAACCTACGAGCAGTACTTC
CDR3 protein: CASSDPDKTYEQYF

D gene: .
clone size: many
J gene: TRBJ1-1
V gene: TRBV7-2
CDR3 DNA: TGTGCCAGCAGCTTAAATCGGCGAAACACTGAAGCTTTCTTT
CDR3 protein: CASSLNRRNTEAFF

D gene: TRBD1
clone size: .
J gene: TRBJ2-2
V gene: TRBV7-9
CDR3 DNA: TGTGCCAGCAGCTGGGACAGGTGGAACACCGGGGAGCTGTTTTTT
CDR3 protein: CASSWDRWNTGELFF

D gene: .
clone size: few
J gene: TRBJ1-5
V gene: TRBV12-3/TRBV12-4
CDR3 DNA: TGTGCCAGCAGTTCTGCCGGGACGGCCTTCCAGCCCCAGCATTTT
CDR3 protein: CASSSAGTAFQPQHF

D gene: .
clone size: .
J gene: TRBJ1-4
V gene: TRBV4-1
CDR3 DNA: TGCGCCAGCAGCCAAGTATCCGCCAGGGGAAGTGAAAAACTGTTTTTT
CDR3 protein: CASSQVSARGSEKLFF

D gene: TRBD1
clone size: .
J gene: TRBJ1-1
V gene: TRBV6-5
CDR3 DNA: TGTGCCAGCAGGCTAGGGACAGGGGTTACTGAAGCTTTCTTT
CDR3 protein: CASRLGTGVTEAFF

D gene: TRBD1
clone size: .
J gene: TRBJ1-5
V gene: TRBV6-6
CDR3 DNA: TGTGCCAGCACCCGAGACAGGGGGCCTTATAGCAATCAGCCCCAGCATTTT
CDR3 protein: CASTRDRGPYSNQPQHF

D gene: TRBD1
clone size: few
J gene: TRBJ1-2
V gene: TRBV12-3/TRBV12-4
CDR3 DNA: TGTGCCAGCTTGGGACAGATACTTGGCTACACCTTC
CDR3 protein: CASLGQILGYTF

D gene: .
clone size: .
J gene: TRBJ2-1
V gene: TRBV20-1
CDR3 DNA: TGCAGTGCTAGTGGGAGGGACAGCTCCTACAATGAGCAGTTCTTC
CDR3 protein: CSASGRDSSYNEQFF

D gene: TRBD2
clone size: .
J gene: TRBJ2-7
V gene: TRBV6-1
CDR3 DNA: TGTGCCAGCAGTTCCCCCGGGACTAGCGTCTACGAGCAGTACTTC
CDR3 protein: CASSSPGTSVYEQYF

D gene: TRBD1
clone size: few
J gene: TRBJ2-3
V gene: TRBV12-5
CDR3 DNA: TGTGCTAGTGGTGCCTTGGGTATGGGACCGGGACAGGGTGCAGATACGCAGTATTTT
CDR3 protein: CASGALGMGPGQGADTQYF

D gene: TRBD1
clone size: .
J gene: TRBJ1-1
V gene: TRBV27
CDR3 DNA: TGTGCCAGCACTACCAGACAGGGGCGACAAGCTTTCTTT
CDR3 protein: CASTTRQGRQAFF

D gene: .
clone size: .
J gene: TRBJ1-5
V gene: TRBV12-5
CDR3 DNA: TGTGCTAGTGGCAGGGACCCCCTTAGCAATCAGCCCCAGCATTTT
CDR3 protein: CASGRDPLSNQPQHF

D gene: .
clone size: .
J gene: TRBJ2-2
V gene: TRBV27
CDR3 DNA: TGTGCCAGCAGTTCCGGTTCAGCGAGGGGGGAGCTGTTTTTT
CDR3 protein: CASSSGSARGELFF

D gene: .
clone size: .
J gene: TRBJ1-2
V gene: TRBV24-1
CDR3 DNA: TGTGCCACCAGCCCTGAGACAGCAAGTCTCTATGGCTACACCTTC
CDR3 protein: CATSPETASLYGYTF

D gene: .
clone size: many
J gene: TRBJ2-7
V gene: TRBV7-9
CDR3 DNA: TGTGCCAGCATGAGCACAGAAAATGGAGCACGGGAACTTTACGAGCAGTACTTC
CDR3 protein: CASMSTENGARELYEQYF

D gene: .
clone size: .
J gene: TRBJ2-2
V gene: TRBV7-9
CDR3 DNA: TGTGCCAGCAGCCCGGACTCCGGGACGGCGGACACCGGGGAGCTGTTTTTT
CDR3 protein: CASSPDSGTADTGELFF

D gene: TRBD1
clone size: .
J gene: TRBJ2-3
V gene: TRBV7-2
CDR3 DNA: TGTGCCAGCAGCCCCCCCCTGCCCGGGACAGGCTGGACAGATACGCAGTATTTT
CDR3 protein: CASSPPLPGTGWTDTQYF

D gene: .
clone size: few
J gene: TRBJ1-6
V gene: TRBV6-5
CDR3 DNA: TGTGCCAGCAGTAAGCGAGGGGCTAATTCACCCCCCCACTTT
CDR3 protein: CASSKRGANSPPHF

D gene: TRBD1
clone size: .
J gene: TRBJ1-2
V gene: TRBV4-3
CDR3 DNA: TGCGCCAGCAGCCCCACGGACAGGGGACTTTCCTATGGCTACACCTTC
CDR3 protein: CASSPTDRGLSYGYTF

D gene: TRBD1
clone size: few
J gene: TRBJ2-5
V gene: TRBV18
CDR3 DNA: TGTGCCAGCTCATCTGGACAGGGAGCAGAGACCCAGTACTTC
CDR3 protein: CASSSGQGAETQYF

D gene: .
clone size: .
J gene: TRBJ1-1
V gene: TRBV11-2
CDR3 DNA: TGTGCCAGCAGCCGAGTCCCCACGGGGGAGAACACTGAAGCTTTCTTT
CDR3 protein: CASSRVPTGENTEAFF